Sequencing of this T cell receptor beta chain was carried out in a study of immune characterization of retroperitoneal liposarcoma. With 4 bases removed from V and 7 bases from J, the gap between germline ends came to 10 bases. The CDR3 extends over 12 amino acids. TCRdb redid the calling of the PCR reads with MiXCR, one entry per CDR3 protein. There are about 12,000 distinct CDR3 sequences in the sample; less than 55% occur only once, and approximately 13% lies in the top ten. The sequence was collected from a female donor with retroperitoneal liposarcoma. The J gene is TRBJ1-1, the V gene TRBV12-3 or TRBV12-4; TRBD1 might be the D (6 bases). The sequencing sample was made of tumor tissue. CDR3 bases: TGTGCCAGCAGTTCCCCGGACAGTGAAGCTTTCTTT. This translates into CASSSPDSEAFF.